At least ten counts were recorded for the clone carrying this T cell receptor (beta chain). Regions amplified from RNA transcripts were the TCR beta CDR3 regions. Initially, a first-round RT-PCR of the TCR CDR3 employed the HTBI primer set. TCRdb re-called the multiplex PCR reads with MiXCR, one entry per CDR3 protein. The repertoire includes around 350,000 distinct CDR3 sequences, 19% of them detected once, and about 3.7% sits in the top ten. For the diagnoses, clinical symptoms, serum thyroxine and TRAb, thyroid ultrasound and orbital computed tomography were used. Using less than 12 ml of fresh peripheral blood, PBMCs were prepared. This sample was taken from a study of T cells in Graves' hyperthyroidism and ophthalmopathy. The J segment lost 11 bases and the V segment lost 0 bases, leaving 20 bases of the junction unmatched. The CDR3 runs to 19 residues. Germline-derived CDR1 and CDR2 are MNHNY and SVGAGI (reference sequence).

What was sequenced was blood. V is TRBV6-6 and J is TRBJ1-5, with TRBD1 identical over 9 bases. The clonotype originates from a woman between 18 and 29 years old with Graves' hyperthyroidism. In DNA, the CDR3 is TGTGCCAGCAGTTACTCGACAATACTAGGACAGGGGAGGGACCGGACCCAGCATTTT. Translation: CASSYSTILGQGRDRTQHF.